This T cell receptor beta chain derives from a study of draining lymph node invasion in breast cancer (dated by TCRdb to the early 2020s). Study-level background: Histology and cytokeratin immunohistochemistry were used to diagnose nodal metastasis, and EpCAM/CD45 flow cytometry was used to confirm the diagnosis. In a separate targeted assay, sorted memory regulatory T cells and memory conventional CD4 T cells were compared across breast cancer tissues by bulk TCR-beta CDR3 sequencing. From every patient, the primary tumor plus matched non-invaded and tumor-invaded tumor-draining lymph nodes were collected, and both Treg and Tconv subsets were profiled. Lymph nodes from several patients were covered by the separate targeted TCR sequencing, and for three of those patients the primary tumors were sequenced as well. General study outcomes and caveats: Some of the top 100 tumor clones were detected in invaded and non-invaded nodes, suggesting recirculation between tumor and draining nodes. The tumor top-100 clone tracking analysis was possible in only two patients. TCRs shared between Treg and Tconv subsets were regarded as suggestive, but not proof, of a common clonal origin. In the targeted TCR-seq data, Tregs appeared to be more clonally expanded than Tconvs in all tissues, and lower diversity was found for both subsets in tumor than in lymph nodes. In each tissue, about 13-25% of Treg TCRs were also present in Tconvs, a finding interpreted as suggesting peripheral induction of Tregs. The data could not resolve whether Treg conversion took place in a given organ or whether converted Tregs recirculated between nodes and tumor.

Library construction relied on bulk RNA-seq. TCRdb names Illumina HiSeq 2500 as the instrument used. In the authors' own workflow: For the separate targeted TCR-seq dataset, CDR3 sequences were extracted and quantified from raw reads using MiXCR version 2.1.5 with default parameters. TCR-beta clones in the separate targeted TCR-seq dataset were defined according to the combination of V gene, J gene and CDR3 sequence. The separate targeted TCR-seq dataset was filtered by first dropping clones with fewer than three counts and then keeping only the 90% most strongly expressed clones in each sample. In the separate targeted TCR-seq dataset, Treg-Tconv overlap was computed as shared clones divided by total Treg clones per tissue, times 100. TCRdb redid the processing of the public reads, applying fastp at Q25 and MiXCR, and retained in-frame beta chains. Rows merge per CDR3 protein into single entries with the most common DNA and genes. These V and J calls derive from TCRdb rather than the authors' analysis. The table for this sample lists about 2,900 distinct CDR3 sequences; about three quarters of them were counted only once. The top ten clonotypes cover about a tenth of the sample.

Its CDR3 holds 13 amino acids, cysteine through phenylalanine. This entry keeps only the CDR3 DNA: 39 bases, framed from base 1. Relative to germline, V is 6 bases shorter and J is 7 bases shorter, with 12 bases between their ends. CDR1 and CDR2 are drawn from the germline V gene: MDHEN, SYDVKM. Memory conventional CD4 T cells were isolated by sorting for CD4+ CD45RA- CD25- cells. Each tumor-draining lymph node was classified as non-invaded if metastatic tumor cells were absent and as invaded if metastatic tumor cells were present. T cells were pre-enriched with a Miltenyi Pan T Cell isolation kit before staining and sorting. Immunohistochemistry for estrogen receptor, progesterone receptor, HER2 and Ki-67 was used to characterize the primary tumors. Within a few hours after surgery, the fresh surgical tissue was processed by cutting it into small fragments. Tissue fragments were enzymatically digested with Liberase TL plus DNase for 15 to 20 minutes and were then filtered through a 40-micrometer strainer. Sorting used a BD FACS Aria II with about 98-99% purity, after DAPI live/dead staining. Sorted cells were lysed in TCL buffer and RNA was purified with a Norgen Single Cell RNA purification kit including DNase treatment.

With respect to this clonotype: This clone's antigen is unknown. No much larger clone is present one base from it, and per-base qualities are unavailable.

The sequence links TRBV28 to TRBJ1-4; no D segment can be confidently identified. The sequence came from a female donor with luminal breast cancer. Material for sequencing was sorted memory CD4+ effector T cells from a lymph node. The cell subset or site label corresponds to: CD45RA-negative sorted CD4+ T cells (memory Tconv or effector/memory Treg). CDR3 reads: CASRPGGGEKLFF. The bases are TGTGCCAGCAGACCCGGAGGCGGTGAAAAACTGTTTTTT.